This T cell receptor (beta chain) was profiled in a study of T cell responses to AZD1222 COVID-19 vaccine. The ends were cut back, 0 bases at V and 5 bases at J, with 14 bases in the middle. From germline, CDR1 is SGHRS and CDR2 YFSETQ. This CDR3 is 16 amino acids long. The repertoire was sequenced with immunoSEQ multiplex PCR; TCRdb's copy has only in-frame clones and lacks some. The sample has 140,000 to 150,000 clones; around 90% are singletons. The material was peripheral blood, obtained 28 days after the second dose of the MenACWY control vaccine. This TCR was sampled from an adult who received the MenACWY meningococcal vaccine as a control. J is TRBJ1-4 and V is TRBV5-1; D is possibly TRBD1 (5 bases). As DNA, the CDR3 is TGCGCCAGCAGCTTGGGGGAGGGGCAATTAAATGAAAAACTGTTTTTT. Its protein is CASSLGEGQLNEKLFF.